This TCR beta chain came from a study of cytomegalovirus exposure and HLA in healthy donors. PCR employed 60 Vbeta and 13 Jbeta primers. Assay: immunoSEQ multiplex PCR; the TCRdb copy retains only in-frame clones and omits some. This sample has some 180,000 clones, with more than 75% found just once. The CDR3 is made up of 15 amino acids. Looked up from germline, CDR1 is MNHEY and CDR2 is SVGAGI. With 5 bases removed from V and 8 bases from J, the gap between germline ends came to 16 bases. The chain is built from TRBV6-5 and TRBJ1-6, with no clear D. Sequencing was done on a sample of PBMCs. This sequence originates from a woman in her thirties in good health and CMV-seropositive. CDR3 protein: CASSPAGSRDSPLHF. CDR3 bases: TGTGCCAGCAGTCCTGCCGGGTCTCGGGATTCACCCCTCCACTTT.